This T cell receptor beta chain was documented in a study of fetal regulatory T cell absence and autoimmunity. Sequencing was performed with immunoSEQ multiplex PCR; in TCRdb, only in-frame clones are kept and a portion is missing. The sample lists more than 85,000 clones, more than 70% occurring once. The CDR3 spans 14 residues. Germline-derived CDR1 and CDR2 are MGHDK and SYGVNS. The V and J ends lost 1 base and 0 bases respectively, with 7 bases between them. This receptor was taken from a male donor with IPEX syndrome. The chain joins TRBV25-1 to TRBJ2-7, with D perhaps matching TRBD1 (5 bases). Sequences were obtained from pancreas tissue. CDR3 coding DNA: TGTGCCAGCAGTGAATGGGGCAACTCCTACGAGCAGTACTTC. Translated, it gives CASSEWGNSYEQYF.